This T cell receptor (beta chain) appears in the sequencing data of a study of blood T cell repertoires in COVID-19. About the research overall: Both acute and convalescent COVID-19 samples were obtained from the United States, Italy and Spain. Sources were T cells, B-cell-depleted T cells, or PBMCs; the material itself was cDNA or gDNA.

In the authors' workflow: How many nucleated cells were present was estimated from reference gene primer amplification. The method was immunoSEQ multiplex PCR; TCRdb's version includes in-frame clones alone and lacks a portion of them. The D gene and trimming were derived from the DNA, and the V and J assignments and clone size from that table. The table includes fewer than 350,000 clones, less than 90% detected once. The CDR3 is 17 residues long. V lost 6 bases and J lost 6; bases outside the gene matches: 15. The germline gives CDR1 MDHEN, CDR2 SYDVKM. Seattle participants joined during active infection and were tracked over time.

The TCR was taken from a woman in her 30s with COVID-19, enrolled during active disease. The chain carries TRBV28 and TRBJ2-1; TRBD1 agrees at 9 bases. The sample taken for sequencing was peripheral blood. The CDR3 spells CASRTYLYSTGGNEQFF. In DNA, the CDR3 is TGTGCCAGCAGAACATATCTTTATTCGACAGGGGGCAATGAGCAGTTCTTC. Together with reference TRBV28 and TRBJ2-1, the CDR3 gives the full variable domain: DVKVTQSSRYLVKRTGEKVFLECVQDMDHENMFWYRQDPGLGLRLIYFSYDVKMKEKGDIPEGYSVSREKKERFSLILESASTNQTSMYLCASRTYLYSTGGNEQFFGPGTRLTVL.